This TCR beta chain was sequenced during a study of beta chain features in type 1 diabetes (dated by TCRdb to the late 2010s). Regarding the study in general: Mean age, gender distribution, total cell number and subset yield did not differ between patients and healthy donors. A total of about 99,000,000 sorted cells were examined across all samples, and RNA yield correlated strongly with the number of cells per subset. The study compared the TCRB repertoires of sorted circulating CD4+ T cell subsets in recently diagnosed type 1 diabetes patients with those in matched healthy donors. Whereas all 28 donors provided naive and central memory subsets, regulatory and stem cell-like memory subsets were isolated from just 8 patients and about 8 healthy donors.

Each donor gave one peripheral blood draw, around 100 mL on average, collected into heparinised tubes. Naive, central memory, regulatory and stem cell-like memory CD4+ T cells were sorted on a BD FACSAria II using a panel including CD45RO, CCR7, CD25, CD127, CD95 and CD27. Every sorted population had a purity above 98%. PBMCs were isolated right away by Lymphoprep density gradient centrifugation and were stained directly, without culture. Samples were stained and sorted in pairs, with one healthy donor and one patient per experiment, so that batch effects were minimized. What the study reported, not specific to this receptor: Fewer insertions and more nucleotide deletions at VDJ recombination sites were observed in patients with type 1 diabetes, implying thymic rearrangement abnormalities. PCR might favor shorter templates, but patient and control samples were amplified and corrected together, so any skew would affect both groups equally. Because cDNA was sequenced instead of genomic DNA, activated cells with high expression could be over-represented, although the groups did not differ in activation or CD3 levels. Type 1 diabetes patients showed a moderate but significant shortening of TCRB CDR3 length in all four CD4+ subsets. HLA sub-analyses involved small numbers of individuals, so any influence of HLA type on TCRB rearrangement remained unresolved. Naive, central memory and regulatory TCRB repertoires appeared to be more similar among patients than among healthy donors.

For this clone: No cognate antigen has been identified for it. Base qualities are not at hand, and no much larger clone is one base apart.

The entire amount of isolated RNA was reverse transcribed using the High Capacity cDNA Reverse Transcription Kit, so the sequenced TCRB transcripts were expressed ones. Deep immunoSEQ sequencing was performed on naive, central memory and regulatory T cell samples, with an average of roughly 3.5 million total reads per sample. After sorted cells were lysed in RLT buffer, RNA was extracted with DNase-treated RNeasy Micro or Mini kits, with the choice depending on cell number. Each cell subset was processed on its own to prevent cross-contamination, while patient and healthy donor samples were processed together. TCRB sequences were amplified from cDNA with the immunoSEQ multiplex PCR, producing 87-bp fragments spanning the CDR3 region. Sequencing of the amplicons was performed on the Illumina HiSeq platform. In the source study's methods: Synthetic template baselines were used to correct PCR bias computationally, reads within Hamming distance 2 were collapsed together, and singletons that could not be merged were discarded. Reads were aligned against IMGT to assign V, D and J genes, CDR3 length and insertions or deletions at six rearrangement sites. Within each subset, clonotype counts were normalized to sorted cell number, and only after that were true diversity and Gini coefficients computed with the tcR R package. The overlap coefficient, calculated on TCRB nucleotide sequences, was used to measure repertoire sharing. As a proxy for the pre-selection repertoire, out-of-frame TCRB sequences from naive cells were analyzed. Held by TCRdb, this immuneACCESS table contains in-frame sequences only and omits some clones. Under half of the omission traces to an unresolved V gene where checked; the cause of the rest is unknown. That table is the source of V, J and clone size, and D and trimming were worked out from the DNA. This sample lists 600,000 or so clones; over 11% were detected once. The ten top clones hold just under 0.04% of the sample.

Sequenced sample: naive CD4+ T cells from blood. Interpreted using the paper, the cell subset or site label stands for: true naive CD4+ T cells. The TCR originated in a man aged 18 to 29 with type 1 diabetes.

The CDR3 reads as follows: CASSLIRGKPGYNEQFF. The sequenced DNA is TGTGCCAGCAGCCTCATTCGGGGGAAGCCCGGTTACAATGAGCAGTTCTTC. This receptor chain uses TRBV5-4 and TRBJ2-1; the D gene is perhaps TRBD2, from 6 matching bases. The germline V gene (reference sequence) supplies CDR1 SGHNT and CDR2 YYREEE. The junction shows trimming of 4 bases on V and 4 bases on J, plus 21 bases between the germline ends. From the cysteine through the phenylalanine, the CDR3 covers 17 amino acids. The sequence is cut down to CDR3 DNA, 51 bases in frame from base 1.